A single sample gave rise to the 10 T cell receptor beta chains below, sequenced in a study of T cells in Graves' hyperthyroidism and ophthalmopathy. Researchers took RNA transcripts and amplified the TCR beta CDR3 regions from them. HTBI primers were employed in a first-round RT-PCR of the TCR CDR3. TCRdb itself ran the multiplex PCR reads through MiXCR, one entry per CDR3 protein. The sample records 300,000 to 400,000 distinct CDR3 sequences, around 13% being singletons. The sample taken for sequencing was blood. Source of these receptors: a woman aged 60-75 years with Graves' hyperthyroidism.

This clonotype came up a few times. This chain uses TRBV20-1 with TRBJ2-5, with D perhaps matching TRBD2 (6 bases). Deletions cut 0 bases from V and 5 bases from J, with 16 bases between. Germline CDR1 and CDR2: DFQATT and SNEGSKA (reference sequence). The CDR3 contains 15 residues. CDR3 amino acids: CSARDGVGGRETQYF. In nucleotides, the CDR3 is TGCAGTGCTAGAGATGGGGTGGGAGGCCGTGAGACCCAGTACTTC.

This chain links TRBV6-1 with TRBJ2-6; TRBD1 agrees at 8 bases. V lost 8 bases and J lost 3; bases outside the gene matches: 3. This CDR3 comprises 14 residues. Germline V gives CDR1 MNHNS, CDR2 SASEGT. In nucleotides, the CDR3 is TGTGCCAGCCCGACAGGGGATGGGGCCAACGTCCTGACTTTC. Amino acid sequence: CASPTGDGANVLTF.

This clonotype was picked up many times. This chain joins TRBV6-2 or TRBV6-3 and TRBJ2-5; TRBD2 aligns across 13 bases. The V segment lost 6 bases and the J segment 8 bases; nucleotides outside the gene matches: 12. Germline V CDR1 and CDR2: MNHEY, SVGEGT. The CDR3 covers 16 residues. The CDR3 loop is CASSPRTSGGPGTQYF. Here the CDR3 DNA reads TGTGCCAGCAGCCCCCGGACTAGCGGGGGCCCAGGAACCCAGTACTTC.

The chain is built from TRBV6-1 and TRBJ2-3; TRBD2 is a possible D gene (6 bases). V lost 6 bases, J lost 0 bases, and 13 bases lay in between. CDR3 length equals 15 residues. Germline loops: CDR1 MNHNS, CDR2 SASEGT. The CDR3 here is CASRPGLSSTDTQYF. For the CDR3, the DNA is TGTGCCAGCAGGCCGGGACTCTCTAGCACAGATACGCAGTATTTT.

This clonotype was found many times. The CDR3 DNA reads as TGTGCCAGCAGTTTCAACGGACAACAAGAGACCCAGTACTTC. Its translation is CASSFNGQQETQYF. This chain connects TRBV6-1 to TRBJ2-5; perhaps TRBD1 as D (5 bases). This CDR3 spans 14 amino acids. Per germline, CDR1 MNHNS and CDR2 SASEGT. The ends were cut back, 5 bases at V and 2 bases at J, with 12 bases in the middle.

This clonotype has only a few counts. The chain recombines TRBV19 with TRBJ1-1, with D uncertain. V was clipped by 0 bases and J by 0 bases, with 11 bases between them. Per germline, CDR1 LNHDA and CDR2 SQIVND (reference sequence). CDR3 size: 16 residues. The DNA for the CDR3 is TGTGCCAGTAGTATAGATGCCGCCACCATGAACACTGAAGCTTTCTTT. It specifies CASSIDAATMNTEAFF.

The table lists this clonotype with a few counts. CDR3 protein: CAWRDRVDSPLHF. Here the CDR3 DNA reads TGTGCCTGGAGGGACAGGGTTGATTCACCCCTCCACTTT. V usage is TRBV30 and J usage is TRBJ1-6; TRBD1 agrees at 8 bases. V shed 3 bases, J shed 8 bases, and the junction held 3 bases outside the gene matches. The CDR3 is made up of 13 amino acids. Germline V lookup: CDR1 GTSNPN, CDR2 SVGIG (reference sequence).

In its sample, this clonotype was seen a few times. The CDR3 nucleotides are TGTGCCAGCAGCGCCCAGGGATCTCCCGCAGATACGCAGTATTTT. Amino acids: CASSAQGSPADTQYF. J is TRBJ2-3 and V is TRBV7-3, with D perhaps TRBD1 (5 bases). There are 15 residues in the CDR3. V lost 5 bases and J 4 bases, leaving 16 bases between the germline ends. CDR1 and CDR2 from the germline V gene are SGHTA and FQGTGA.

This clonotype has ten or more counts. The chain combines TRBV3-1 with TRBJ2-1, with 12 bases identical to TRBD2. The germline V gene encodes CDR1 LGHDT and CDR2 YNNKEL (reference sequence). The CDR3 runs to 16 residues. Losses at the gene ends were 4 bases for V and 6 bases for J; bases not matched to a gene: 7. CDR3 loop: CASSPHLAGGLNEQFF. CDR3 in DNA: TGTGCCAGCAGCCCTCATCTAGCGGGAGGGCTCAATGAGCAGTTCTTC.

This clonotype appeared a single time. This may be a read error: a much more frequent sequence differs by one nucleotide. The rearrangement joins TRBV18 to TRBJ2-5; 8 nucleotides line up with TRBD1. The CDR3 covers 15 residues. Germline V gene sequence: CDR1 KGHSH, CDR2 LQKENI. Here the CDR3 DNA reads TGTGTCAGCTCACCCAGACAGGGGAGTTGGGAGACCCAGTACTTC. Protein product: CVSSPRQGSWETQYF.